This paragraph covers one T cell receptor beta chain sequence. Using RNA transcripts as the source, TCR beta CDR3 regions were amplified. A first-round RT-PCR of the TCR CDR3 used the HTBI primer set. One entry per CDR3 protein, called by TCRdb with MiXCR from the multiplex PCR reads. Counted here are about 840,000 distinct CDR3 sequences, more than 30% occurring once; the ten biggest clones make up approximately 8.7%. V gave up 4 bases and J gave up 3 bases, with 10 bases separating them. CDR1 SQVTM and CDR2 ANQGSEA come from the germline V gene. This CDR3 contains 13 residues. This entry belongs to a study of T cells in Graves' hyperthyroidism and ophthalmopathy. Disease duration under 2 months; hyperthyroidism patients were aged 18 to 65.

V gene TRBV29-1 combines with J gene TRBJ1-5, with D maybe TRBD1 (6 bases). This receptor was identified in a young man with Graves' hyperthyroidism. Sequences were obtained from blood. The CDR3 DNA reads TGCAGCGTTGGAGGGGGACCCAATCAGCCCCAGCATTTT. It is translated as CSVGGGPNQPQHF.